Listed here is a single TCR beta chain. These data are taken from a study of control samples from healthy donors and cancer patients. The repertoire was sequenced with immunoSEQ multiplex PCR; TCRdb's copy has only in-frame clones and lacks some. The table lists some 120,000 clones, 75% to 90% of them singletons. The V end lost 3 bases, the J end lost 0 bases, and 6 bases lay between the germline ends. Germline CDR1 is MNHEY and CDR2 is SMNVEV (reference sequence). This CDR3 has 15 amino acids. Sequencing was done on a sample of PBMCs. This TCR was sampled from a woman aged 45-60 years with colorectal cancer. The chain joins TRBV27 to TRBJ2-6, with a possible D match to TRBD1 (5 bases). CDR3 sequence reads: CASSFTGSGANVLTF. The CDR3 DNA sequence: TGTGCCAGCAGTTTTACAGGCTCTGGGGCCAACGTCCTGACTTTC.